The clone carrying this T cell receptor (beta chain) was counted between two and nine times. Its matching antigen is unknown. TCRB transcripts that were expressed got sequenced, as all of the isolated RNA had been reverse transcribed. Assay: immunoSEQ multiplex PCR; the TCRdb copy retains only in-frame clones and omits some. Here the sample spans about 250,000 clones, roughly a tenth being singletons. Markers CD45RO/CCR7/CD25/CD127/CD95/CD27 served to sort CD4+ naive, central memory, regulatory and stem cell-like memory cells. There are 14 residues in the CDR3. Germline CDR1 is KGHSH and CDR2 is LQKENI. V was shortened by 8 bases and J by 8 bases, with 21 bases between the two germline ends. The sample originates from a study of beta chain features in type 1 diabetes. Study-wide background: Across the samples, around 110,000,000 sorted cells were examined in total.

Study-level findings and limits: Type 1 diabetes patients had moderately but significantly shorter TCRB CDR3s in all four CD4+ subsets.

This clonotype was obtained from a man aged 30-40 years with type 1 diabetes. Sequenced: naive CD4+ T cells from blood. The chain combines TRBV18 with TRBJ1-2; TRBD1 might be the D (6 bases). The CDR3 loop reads CASAGVDSRLGYTF. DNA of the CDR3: TGTGCCAGCGCAGGGGTCGATTCACGGCTGGGCTACACCTTC.